Shown below are 4 T cell receptor beta chains from a single sample sequenced in a study of beta chain features in type 1 diabetes. The study's findings and limits: Shortening that was moderate but significant affected the TCRB CDR3s of Type 1 diabetes patients in all four CD4+ subsets.

These receptors' targets are unknown. The sequenced template was cDNA made from the entire isolated RNA. Assay used: immunoSEQ multiplex PCR; TCRdb lists only in-frame clones, some missing. The top ten hold about 0.028% of the sample, which has fewer than 300,000 clones, just over 20% seen once. The sequenced material came from naive CD4+ T cells from blood. These receptors came from a woman aged 40 to 50 with type 1 diabetes.

This clone has a handful of counts. The chain has TRBV7-3 and TRBJ2-3, with a possible D match to TRBD1 (6 bases). The germline V gene has CDR1 SGHTA and CDR2 FQGTGA. With 5 bases removed from V and 14 bases from J, the gap between germline ends came to 17 bases. This CDR3 has 12 residues. CDR3 DNA sequence: TGTGCCAGCAGCCGCACGACAGGTATTCCGTATTTT. As protein: CASSRTTGIPYF.

This clone was counted only a few times. The gene calls are TRBV19 and TRBJ2-5, with no clear D. V lost 5 bases and J lost 0, with 7 bases in between. The germline V gene encodes CDR1 LNHDA and CDR2 SQIVND (reference sequence). This CDR3 is 13 amino acids long. The CDR3 DNA reads as TGTGCCAGTAGTGCACAGTACCAAGAGACCCAGTACTTC. Translating it yields CASSAQYQETQYF.

This clone was detected a few times. The chain recombines TRBV12-5 with TRBJ2-5; weak D call: TRBD2 (5 bases). The V gene's germline CDR1 is LGHNT and CDR2 FRNRAP. V lost 6 bases and J lost 3, with 8 bases in between. This CDR3 has 12 residues. The chain's CDR3 is CASGWGEETQYF. The CDR3 bases are TGTGCTAGTGGATGGGGAGAAGAGACCCAGTACTTC.

This clone was detected only a few times. The chain is built from TRBV30 and TRBJ1-5; D uncertain. CDR3 length equals 14 residues. Germline V gene sequence: CDR1 GTSNPN, CDR2 SVGIG (reference sequence). Trimming stripped 1 base from V and 5 bases from J, with 12 bases between. CDR3 DNA: TGTGCCTGGAGTGAGGGAGTCGGGGATCAGCCCCAGCATTTT. This encodes CAWSEGVGDQPQHF.